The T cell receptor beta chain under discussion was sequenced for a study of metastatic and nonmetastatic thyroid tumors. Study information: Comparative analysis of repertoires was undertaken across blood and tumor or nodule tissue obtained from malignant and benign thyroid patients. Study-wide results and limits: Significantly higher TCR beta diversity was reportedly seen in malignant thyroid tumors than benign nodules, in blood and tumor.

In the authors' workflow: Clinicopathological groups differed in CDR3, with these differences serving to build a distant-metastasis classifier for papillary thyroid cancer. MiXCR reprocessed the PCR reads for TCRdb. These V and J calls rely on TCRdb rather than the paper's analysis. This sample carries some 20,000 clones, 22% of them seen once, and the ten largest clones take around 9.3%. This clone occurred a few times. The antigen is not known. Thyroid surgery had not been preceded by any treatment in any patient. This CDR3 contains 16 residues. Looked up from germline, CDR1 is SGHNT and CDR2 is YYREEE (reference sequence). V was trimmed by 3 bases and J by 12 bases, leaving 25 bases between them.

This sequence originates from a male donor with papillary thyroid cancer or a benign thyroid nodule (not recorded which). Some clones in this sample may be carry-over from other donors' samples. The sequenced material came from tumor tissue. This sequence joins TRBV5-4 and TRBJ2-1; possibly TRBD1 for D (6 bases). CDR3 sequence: CASSWGLGQGLRGQFF. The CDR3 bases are TGTGCCAGCAGCTGGGGCCTGGGACAAGGCCTAAGGGGGCAGTTCTTC.